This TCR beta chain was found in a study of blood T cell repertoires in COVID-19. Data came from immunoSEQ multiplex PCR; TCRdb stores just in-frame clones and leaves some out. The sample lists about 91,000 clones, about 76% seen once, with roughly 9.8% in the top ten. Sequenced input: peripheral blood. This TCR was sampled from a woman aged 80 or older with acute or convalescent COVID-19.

The CDR3 sequence is CASSQETTGGFDTQYF. CDR3 coding DNA: TGTGCCAGCAGCCAAGAGACAACAGGGGGCTTCGATACGCAGTATTTT. V and J are TRBV4-2 and TRBJ2-3, with TRBD1 matching over 9 bases. Germline-derived CDR1 and CDR2 are LGHNA and YNFKEQ. This CDR3 contains 16 residues. After removal of 0 bases from V and 6 bases from J, the junction contained 7 bases not matched to a gene.